This entry is about one T cell receptor beta chain. Its target is unknown. Trimming left V 5 bases short and J 7 bases short, with 18 bases between. Germline loops: CDR1 SEHNR, CDR2 FQNEAQ (reference sequence). The CDR3 extends over 14 amino acids. These data belong to a study of cytomegalovirus exposure and HLA in healthy donors. General study results and limits: In a later analysis, parvovirus B19, influenza, CMV and Epstein-Barr virus appeared linked to several top co-occurrence clusters. Exclusion applied to some V segments, including TRBV6-2 and TRBV6-3, as they were indistinguishable. HLA alleles showed associations with 16,951 TCR beta sequences in a later analysis, at a 0.05 false discovery rate.

The PCR employed 60 Vbeta primers together with 13 Jbeta primers. Measured with immunoSEQ multiplex PCR; TCRdb has only the in-frame clones, and not every one. The sample carries tens of thousands of clones, about 81% recorded once. Sequencing was carried out using PBMCs. The V gene is TRBV7-9, the J gene TRBJ2-7, with a tentative D call TRBD2 (6 bases). The clonotype originates from a man aged 18 to 29 in good health and CMV-seronegative. For the CDR3, the DNA is TGTGCCAGCAGCCCCGGAGGGTCCGACGGTGAGCAGTACTTC. This encodes CASSPGGSDGEQYF.